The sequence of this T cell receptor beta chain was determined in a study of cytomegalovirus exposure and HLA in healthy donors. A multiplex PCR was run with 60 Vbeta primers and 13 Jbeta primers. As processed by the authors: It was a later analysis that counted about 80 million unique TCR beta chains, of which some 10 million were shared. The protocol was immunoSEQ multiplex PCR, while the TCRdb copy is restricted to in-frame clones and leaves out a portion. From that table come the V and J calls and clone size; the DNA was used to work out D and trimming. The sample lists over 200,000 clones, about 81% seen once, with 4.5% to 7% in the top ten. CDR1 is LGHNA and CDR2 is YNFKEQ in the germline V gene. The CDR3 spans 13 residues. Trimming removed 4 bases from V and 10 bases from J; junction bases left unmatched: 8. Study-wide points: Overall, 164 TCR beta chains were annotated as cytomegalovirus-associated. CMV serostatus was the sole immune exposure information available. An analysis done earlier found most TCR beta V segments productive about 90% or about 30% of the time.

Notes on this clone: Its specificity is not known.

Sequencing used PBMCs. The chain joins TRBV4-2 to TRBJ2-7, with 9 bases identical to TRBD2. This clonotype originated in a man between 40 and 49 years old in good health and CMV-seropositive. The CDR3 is CASSRLAGEVQYV. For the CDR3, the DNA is TGTGCCAGCAGCCGGTTAGCGGGAGAGGTACAGTACGTC.